Following are 14 T cell receptor beta chains from one sample sequenced in a study of cytomegalovirus exposure and HLA in healthy donors. Primers for the PCR totalled 60 Vbeta and 13 Jbeta. The protocol was immunoSEQ multiplex PCR, while the TCRdb copy is restricted to in-frame clones and leaves out a portion. Altogether 99,000 or so clones are present, 70% to 75% being singletons, with the ten largest covering approximately 1.3%. Sequenced: PBMCs. These receptors originate from a man aged 35 to 55 in good health and CMV-seronegative.

The chain carries TRBV14 and TRBJ1-1; D gene ambiguous. Looked up from germline, CDR1 is SGHDN and CDR2 is FVKESK. V was shortened by 4 bases and J by 8 bases, with 14 bases between the two germline ends. The CDR3 loop spans 13 amino acids. The CDR3 DNA sequence: TGTGCCAGCAGCCTCAGGTGGTTGACGGAAGCTTTCTTT. Translated, it gives CASSLRWLTEAFF.

J is TRBJ1-1 and V is TRBV7-9, with 7 bases identical to TRBD1. Trimming cost V 6 bases and J 0 bases; bases outside gene matches: 10. The CDR3 spans 16 residues. Germline V gene data show CDR1 as SEHNR and CDR2 as FQNEAQ (reference sequence). This chain's CDR3 is CASRPRDSLLNTEAFF. In nucleotides, the CDR3 is TGTGCCAGCAGGCCTAGGGACAGTTTACTGAACACTGAAGCTTTCTTT. Based on the CDR3 plus reference TRBV7-9 and TRBJ1-1, the full variable domain is DTGVSQNPRHKITKRGQNVTFRCDPISEHNRLYWYRQTLGQGPEFLTYFQNEAQLEKSRLLSDRFSAERPKGSFSTLEIQRTEQGDSAMYLCASRPRDSLLNTEAFFGQGTRLTVV.

This clone was picked up one time. The chain links TRBV28 to TRBJ2-1, with 7 nucleotides matching TRBD1. V lost 2 bases and J lost 13; bases outside the gene matches: 5. The CDR3 runs 12 residues. CDR1 and CDR2 from the germline V gene are MDHEN and SYDVKM. The CDR3 sequence: CASSLVYRGQFF. The CDR3 region has the DNA TGTGCCAGCAGTTTAGTATACAGGGGACAGTTCTTC.

V is TRBV10-2 and J is TRBJ2-1; 10 bases map to TRBD2. CDR1 is WSHSY, CDR2 SAAADI, per germline. The CDR3 has 15 residues. With 3 bases clipped from V and 5 bases from J, the junction kept 4 bases outside the gene matches. CDR3 protein: CASSDTSGENNEQFF. CDR3 bases: TGCGCCAGCAGTGATACTAGCGGGGAGAACAATGAGCAGTTCTTC.

The chain is built from TRBV5-1 and TRBJ2-1, with D unresolved. The V and J ends lost 1 base and 0 bases respectively, with 11 bases between them. This CDR3 comprises 16 residues. From germline, CDR1 is SGHRS and CDR2 YFSETQ. The CDR3 reads CASSLNGFSSYNEQFF. The CDR3 DNA sequence: TGCGCCAGCAGCTTGAACGGGTTTAGCTCCTACAATGAGCAGTTCTTC.

The table lists this clone with a few counts. This rearrangement joins TRBV7-2 to TRBJ2-1; D remains unclear. The germline V gene has CDR1 SGHTA and CDR2 FQGNSA. The ends were cut back, 2 bases at V and 8 bases at J, with 7 bases in the middle. The CDR3 spans 12 residues. This chain's CDR3 is CASSLTLDEQFF. DNA for the CDR3: TGTGCCAGCAGCTTAACTCTGGATGAGCAGTTCTTC.

This clone was observed once. The gene calls are TRBV10-2 and TRBJ2-1, with D perhaps matching TRBD2 (6 bases). The germline CDR1 and CDR2 sequences are WSHSY and SAAADI. This CDR3 region has 14 residues. V was trimmed by 5 bases and J by 3 bases, leaving 11 bases between them. In DNA form, the CDR3 reads TGCGCCAGCAGTTCCTCGGGAGTCTACAATGAGCAGTTCTTC. It encodes CASSSSGVYNEQFF.

The V call is TRBV6-5, the J call TRBJ1-2, with no clear D. V lost 5 bases and J 7 bases, leaving 11 bases between the germline ends. Germline assignment: CDR1 MNHEY and CDR2 SVGAGI. The CDR3 is made up of 12 amino acids. As DNA, the CDR3 is TGTGCCAGCAGTGAAAGACTGGGTGGCTACACCTTC. This encodes CASSERLGGYTF.

This chain uses TRBV2 with TRBJ2-1; D remains ambiguous. Trimming removed 4 bases from V and 6 bases from J, with 7 bases in between. This CDR3 contains 12 residues. Germline values: CDR1 SNHLY, CDR2 FYNNEI. Here the CDR3 DNA reads TGTGCCAGCAGTGTTTATCCCAATGAGCAGTTCTTC. Translating it yields CASSVYPNEQFF.

The chain employs TRBV6-5 and TRBJ2-7, with D possibly being TRBD1 (7 bases). The CDR3 sequence is 14 residues long. V was clipped by 2 bases and J by 3 bases, with 11 bases between them. CDR1 and CDR2 (germline): MNHEY, SVGAGI. The chain's CDR3 is CASSYGGGDYEQYF. CDR3 DNA sequence: TGTGCCAGCAGTTACGGAGGGGGCGACTACGAGCAGTACTTC.

This clone was recorded only once. J is TRBJ2-3 and V is TRBV27; tentative D call: TRBD2 (5 bases). Trimming removed 4 bases at V and 6 bases at J, with 20 bases between. This CDR3 region has 16 residues. Germline CDR1 reads MNHEY; CDR2 reads SMNVEV (reference sequence). The CDR3 reads CASSSTSRVWGDTQYF. In DNA, the CDR3 is TGTGCCAGCAGTTCTACTAGTCGGGTTTGGGGTGATACGCAGTATTTT.

V usage is TRBV4-1 and J usage is TRBJ2-3, with 9 positions matching TRBD2. V was pared by 4 bases and J by 5 bases, with 7 bases of the junction left unmatched. Germline CDR1 is MGHRA and CDR2 is YSYEKL. The CDR3 runs 15 residues. The CDR3 DNA sequence: TGCGCCAGCAGCCGATCAGCGGGAGGTGGAGATACGCAGTATTTT. As protein: CASSRSAGGGDTQYF.

V gene TRBV27 combines with J gene TRBJ2-7, with 8 bases that match TRBD1. Germline lookup yields CDR1 MNHEY and CDR2 SMNVEV (reference sequence). V was clipped by 4 bases and J by 7 bases; unmatched bases: 9. The CDR3 contains 14 residues. CDR3 sequence (DNA): TGTGCCAGCAGTTCAGACAGGGGCGGATTGGAGCAGTACTTC. It is translated as CASSSDRGGLEQYF.

This clone was detected only once. This rearrangement joins TRBV7-9 to TRBJ1-3; D is unresolved. From germline, CDR1 is SEHNR and CDR2 FQNEAQ (reference sequence). The CDR3 covers 15 residues. The V end lost 7 bases, the J end lost 0 bases, and 13 bases lay between the germline ends. Written as DNA, the CDR3 is TGTGCCAGCATGCCCGGAGGAAGCTCTGGAAACACCATATATTTT. Amino acids: CASMPGGSSGNTIYF.